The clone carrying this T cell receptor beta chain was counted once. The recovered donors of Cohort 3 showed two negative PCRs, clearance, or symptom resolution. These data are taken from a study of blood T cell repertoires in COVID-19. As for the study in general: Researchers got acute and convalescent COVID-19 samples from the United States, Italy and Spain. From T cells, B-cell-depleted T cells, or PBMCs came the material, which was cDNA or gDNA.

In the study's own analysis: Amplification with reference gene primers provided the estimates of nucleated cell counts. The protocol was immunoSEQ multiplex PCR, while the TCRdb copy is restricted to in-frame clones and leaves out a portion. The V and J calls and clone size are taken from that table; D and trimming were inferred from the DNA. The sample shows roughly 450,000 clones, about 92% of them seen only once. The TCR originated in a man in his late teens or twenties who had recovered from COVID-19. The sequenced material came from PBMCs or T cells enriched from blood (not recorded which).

This CDR3 is CASSLSNTGELFF. CDR3 nucleotides: TGTGCCAGCAGTTTGAGTAACACCGGGGAGCTGTTTTTT. The chain joins TRBV27 to TRBJ2-2; the D is unclear. Germline V gives CDR1 MNHEY, CDR2 SMNVEV (reference sequence). This CDR3 has 13 amino acids. Trimming took 3 bases from V and 2 from J, leaving 4 bases between them.